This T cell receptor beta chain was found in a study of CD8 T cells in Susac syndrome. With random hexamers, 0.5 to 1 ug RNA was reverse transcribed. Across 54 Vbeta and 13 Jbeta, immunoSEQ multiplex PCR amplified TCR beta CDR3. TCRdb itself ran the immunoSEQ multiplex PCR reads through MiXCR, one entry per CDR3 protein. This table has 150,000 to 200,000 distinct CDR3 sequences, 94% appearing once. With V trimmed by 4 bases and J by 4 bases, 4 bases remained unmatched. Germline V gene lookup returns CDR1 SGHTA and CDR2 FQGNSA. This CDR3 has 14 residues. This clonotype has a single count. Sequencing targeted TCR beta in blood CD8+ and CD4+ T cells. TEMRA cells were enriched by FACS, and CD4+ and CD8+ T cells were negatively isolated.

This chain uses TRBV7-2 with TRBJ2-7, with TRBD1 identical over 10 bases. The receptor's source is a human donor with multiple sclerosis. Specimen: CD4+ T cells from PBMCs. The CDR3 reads CASSYGTGEYEQYF. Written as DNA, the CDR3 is TGTGCCAGCAGCTACGGGACAGGGGAGTACGAGCAGTACTTC.